This T cell receptor beta chain was observed in a study of blood T cells in healthy people across ages. Broader study findings: PBMCs went unsorted, and a conclusive naive versus antigen-experienced comparison was therefore prevented. A roughly linear age-dependent decrease characterized TCR beta diversity per million T cells.

Concerning this clonotype itself: What it binds is unknown.

A second PCR, run for about 7 to 12 cycles, used a sample-barcoded 5' primer plus a J-beta primer mix. Each CDR3 protein is one row after TCRdb ran MiXCR on the 5' RACE reads. The data show hundreds of thousands of distinct CDR3 sequences, with roughly 44% seen just once and about 21% held by the top ten. The CDR3 is 15 residues long. V was pared by 8 bases and J by 11 bases, with 27 bases between. CDR1 is MDHEN, CDR2 SYDVKM, per germline. The receptor was derived from a man aged 55 to 70 in good health. J is TRBJ2-5 and V is TRBV28; D might be TRBD1 (6 bases). Sample: blood. This CDR3 reads CASPPTATGYHEQYF. CDR3 bases: TGTGCCAGCCCCCCCACGGCGACAGGCTACCATGAGCAGTACTTC.